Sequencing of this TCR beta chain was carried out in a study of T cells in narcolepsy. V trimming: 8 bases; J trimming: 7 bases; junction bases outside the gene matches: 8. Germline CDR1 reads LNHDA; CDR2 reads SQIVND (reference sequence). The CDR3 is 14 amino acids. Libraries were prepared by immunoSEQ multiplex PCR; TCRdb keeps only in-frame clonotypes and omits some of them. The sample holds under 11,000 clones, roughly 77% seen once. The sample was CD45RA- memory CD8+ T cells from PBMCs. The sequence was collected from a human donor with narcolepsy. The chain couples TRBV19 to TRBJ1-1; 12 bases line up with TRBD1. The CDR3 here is CASCKGQGANEAFF. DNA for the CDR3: TGTGCCAGTTGCAAGGGACAGGGGGCGAATGAAGCTTTCTTT.